This T cell receptor (beta chain) was identified in a study of T cells expressing NK-cell markers. No DNA is given; TCRdb re-called the 5' RACE reads and lists each CDR3 protein once. There are over 100,000 distinct CDR3 sequences in the sample, with less than 20% held by the top ten. CDR1 and CDR2 from the germline V gene are SGHTA and FQGNSA. This CDR3 is built from 16 residues. Sequencing was performed on blood T cells: a sorted CD56 or NKG2C T cell subset, CD4+ or CD8+ T cells, or bulk PBMC T cells (not recorded which). V and J are TRBV7-2 and TRBJ2-1; without DNA, the TCRdb call of TRBD2 cannot be checked. This clonotype originated in a woman between 18 and 69 years old in good health. The CDR3 here is CASSPLGAGAYNEQFF.